This T cell receptor (beta chain) was sequenced during a study of graft-versus-host responses after intestinal transplantation (dated by TCRdb to the early 2020s). Broadly, across the study: The transplants that recipients got were multivisceral, liver-intestinal, or isolated intestinal. Every recipient was given anti-thymocyte globulin induction, followed by 2 to 3 years of maintenance tacrolimus and steroids. Graft-versus-host and host-versus-graft alloreactive T cell clones were tracked in the graft, circulation and bone marrow after intestinal transplantation using bulk TCR-beta CDR3 sequencing. To identify alloreactive clones, pre-transplant mixed lymphocyte reaction products were sequenced and compared with unstimulated pre-transplant donor and recipient T cells. The cohort enrolled 20 to 30 intestinal transplant recipients, one of whom was a retransplant, and 3 patients without pretransplant specimens were excluded. Donor T cell macrochimerism was defined as a peak of at least 4% donor T cells among recipient peripheral blood mononuclear cells. Rather than being sequenced by the commercial service, samples from a few later patients were sequenced in-house on an Illumina MiSeq and processed with MiXCR.

Turning to this clone: This receptor's antigen is unknown. No per-base quality is available; no much larger clone lies one base away.

This sample's time point label indicates: cells obtained before transplantation from donor or recipient. CD3+CD4+ and CD3+CD8+ populations were FACS-sorted from unstimulated pre-transplant donor and recipient cells taken from spleen or lymph nodes. Broad study findings and their caveats: Conclusions were limited by the relatively low number and heterogeneity of intestinal transplant patients. GvH clones were found in recipient bone marrow, and some of the GvH clones appeared earlier in ileal mucosa or blood, which is consistent with an intestinal mucosal origin. Early after transplant, peak levels of circulating GvH clones were found to be associated with declines in HvG clones. In the allografts of patients with donor T cell macrochimerism, GvH to HvG T cell clonal ratios were high.

The method behind the library was the immunoSEQ multiplex PCR assay. In most patients, genomic DNA was isolated using the Qiagen DNeasy Blood and Tissue Kit and sent frozen to Adaptive Biotechnologies for TCR sequencing. For most patients, high-throughput TCR-beta CDR3 sequencing of genomic DNA was performed by Adaptive Biotechnologies. In the original analysis: TCR sequencing data were retrieved from Adaptive's ImmunoSEQ software for 15 to 20 patients, whereas three other patients were processed with MiXCR and VDJtools. To correct CD4 versus CD8 sorting errors, any sequence found in both subsets at a frequency ratio below 5:1 was removed. CDR3 nucleotide sequences shared by donor and recipient were removed because the origin of these sequences could not be assigned. To be classed as alloreactive, a clone needed at least 2-fold expansion over unstimulated cells and a minimum CFSE-low frequency of 0.002% (template counts) or 0.001% (read counts). Clones were considered mappable if detected in sequenced pre-transplant spleen, lymph node, or MLR CFSE-low populations of the donor or recipient. Cumulative frequency of alloreactive clones was calculated as a percentage of all sequences weighted by copy number. The immuneACCESS repertoire file appears here via TCRdb, limited to in-frame rearrangements. These files lack a portion of the clones; in checked studies, under half of the deficit traces to unresolved V genes, and the cause of the others is not known. D and trimming were read from the DNA, whereas the V and J calls and clone size are those reported in that table. In all, the sample holds some 41,000 clones, and roughly 96% of those were seen once. The ten most abundant clones make up 0.5% to 0.55% of the sample.

As encoded in the germline V gene (reference sequence), CDR1 is SEHNR while CDR2 is FQNEAQ. From cysteine to phenylalanine, the CDR3 is 15 amino acids long. Of the read, only the CDR3 DNA is kept; its 45 bases are in frame from base 1. V is cut by 1 base and J by 7 bases, and the space between the germline ends is 16 bases. The clonotype originates from a human donor who was the organ donor for an intestinal transplant. The starting material was unstimulated CD8+ T cells sorted from spleen or lymph node cells, obtained before transplant. The V and J genes are TRBV7-9 and TRBJ1-2, with no D gene named confidently. The CDR3 here reads CASSLGDRARGGYTF. The nucleotide sequence is TGTGCCAGCAGCTTAGGGGATAGGGCGAGAGGTGGCTACACCTTC.